This TCR beta chain originates from a study of blood T cell repertoires in COVID-19. Across the whole study: The analysed material was cDNA or gDNA that came from T cells, B-cell-depleted T cells, or PBMCs.

This CDR3 has 11 residues. The germline CDR1 and CDR2 sequences are MGHRA and YSYEKL. Deletions cut 8 bases from V and 5 bases from J, with 9 bases between. Participants came from fewer than 25 US areas, aged about 18 to 100 years. Recovery among Cohort 3 donors was established by two negative PCRs, clearance, or symptom resolution. TCRdb keeps only in-frame clones here, not all; method: immunoSEQ multiplex PCR. The sample shows about 210,000 clones, 80% to 90% of them seen only once. This sequence originates from a man aged 40-55 years who had recovered from COVID-19. Specimen: PBMCs or T cells enriched from blood (not recorded which). V is TRBV4-1 and J is TRBJ2-5, with TRBD2 as a possible D gene (5 bases). In nucleotides, the CDR3 is TGCGCCAGCGGTCGAGGGGAGACCCAGTACTTC. Residues: CASGRGETQYF.